The text below deals with one T cell receptor beta chain. The antigen remains undetermined. The planned depth of sequencing spanned 1 in 200,000 to 1 in 1 million T cells. Profiling relied on immunoSEQ multiplex PCR, and the TCRdb table lists in-frame clones only, not all of them. In the table there are about 130,000 clones, 70% to 90% of which are singletons. This record belongs to a study of cytotoxic CD8 clonotypes in ibrutinib-treated CLL. General study findings and limits: Ibrutinib response saw clonality rise, and progression saw it return toward baseline. Public clonotypes were seen rarely and were contracted or stable on treatment. Baseline-level clonality went beyond age-matched healthy donors and moved in step with circulating CD8+ T-cell counts.

The trim removed 5 bases at V and 5 bases at J, leaving 5 bases unmatched. The V gene's germline CDR1 is SNHLY and CDR2 FYNNEI. The CDR3 consists of 14 residues. This receptor was identified in a human donor with chronic lymphocytic leukemia. The source material was PBMCs, sampled after 24 months of ibrutinib treatment. The gene calls are TRBV2 and TRBJ1-1; TRBD1 agrees at 10 bases. The CDR3 DNA sequence: TGTGCCAGCAGTACAGACAGGGGGCGGACTGAAGCTTTCTTT. This gives the protein CASSTDRGRTEAFF.